This T cell receptor beta chain was documented in a study of blood T cell repertoires in COVID-19. The overall study: T cells, B-cell-depleted T cells, or PBMCs provided the cDNA or gDNA that served as material.

As originally analysed: For nucleated cells, counts were estimated from reference gene primer amplification. The repertoire was sequenced with immunoSEQ multiplex PCR; TCRdb's copy has only in-frame clones and lacks some. V and J calls and clone size are copied from that table; D and trimming were computed from the DNA. The sample has 190,000 or so clones; around 86% are singletons. Clinical history as reported by participants underpinned cohort assignment. Recovered status in Cohort 3 required two negative PCRs, clearance, or symptom resolution. V shed 3 bases and J shed 3 bases, with 15 bases lying between them. The CDR3 extends over 16 amino acids. In germline, CDR1 is SGHNT, CDR2 YYREEE (reference sequence).

The sequenced sample consisted of PBMCs or T cells enriched from blood (not recorded which). The rearrangement uses TRBV5-4 and TRBJ2-2; perhaps TRBD1 as D (5 bases). The origin of this receptor is a woman between 25 and 40 years old who had recovered from COVID-19. CDR3 nucleotides: TGTGCCAGCAGCTCTGGGGCAATTCGGGACACCGGGGAGCTGTTTTTT. It is translated as CASSSGAIRDTGELFF.